This TCR beta chain was captured in a study of radiotherapy plus CTLA-4 blockade in lung cancer. Overall study findings and caveats: In blood, after radiotherapy plus ipilimumab, tumor-derived TCR clones expanded. Dynamics of early blood T cell clones, together with interferon-beta, were reportedly the best predictors of response.

Notes on this clone: Its antigen is undetermined.

People whose metastatic non-small-cell lung cancer was chemo-refractory got focal radiation along with CTLA-4 blockade by ipilimumab. TCRdb keeps only in-frame clones here, not all; method: immunoSEQ multiplex PCR. The repertoire consists of about 73,000 clones, with around 87% occurring once and the leading ten covering 35% to 50%. Germline V CDR1 and CDR2: WSHSY, SAAADI. Trimming cost V 2 bases and J 5 bases; bases outside gene matches: 19. This CDR3 has 20 amino acids. The sequencing used peripheral blood, collected from a patient treated with radiotherapy plus ipilimumab. The sequence was collected from a human donor with non-small cell lung cancer that progressed on radiotherapy plus ipilimumab. The chain combines TRBV10-2 with TRBJ2-1; 9 nucleotides agree with TRBD1. CDR3 in amino acids: CASSENPFSVVQGANNEQFF. The CDR3 DNA is TGCGCCAGCAGTGAGAACCCTTTTTCTGTGGTACAGGGGGCTAACAATGAGCAGTTCTTC.